This T cell receptor beta chain was retrieved from a study of blood T cell repertoires in COVID-19 (dated by TCRdb to 2018 to 2021). About the investigation overall: The collaborator samples originated in the United States, Italy and Spain and spanned the acute and convalescent phases of COVID-19. The material from the prospective study consisted of cDNA or gDNA derived from T cells, B-cell-depleted T cells, or PBMCs. Deeply sampled blood TCRbeta repertoires from subjects exposed to, actively infected with, or recovered from COVID-19 were included in the dataset. The repertoires were released in a freely available public database meant as a resource for research on the immune response to SARS-CoV-2. The samples were drawn from the first 160 participants of the ongoing ImmuneRACE study and from 1,254 subjects provided by 6 global collaborators. Nearly every sample came with metadata listing a de-identified subject ID, COVID-19 status, age in years and sex. HLA class I and class II types, where available, came from metadata supplied by the sample provider rather than from assay-based typing. Summary of the overall study and its limitations: How much clinical and demographic metadata was included differed by source and by participant, and the metadata was provided uncurated.

As encoded in the germline V gene, CDR1 is SGDLS while CDR2 is YYNGEE. Trimming at the junction amounts to 4 bases on V and 3 bases on J, and the germline ends lie 14 bases apart. The CDR3 numbers 15 residues from cysteine through phenylalanine. Just CDR3 DNA is preserved here, 45 bases in frame from base 1. Each collaborating institution followed its own protocols to collect whole blood in K2EDTA tubes. Collaborator samples were shipped for TCRbeta analysis as frozen whole blood, isolated PBMCs, or DNA extracted from either sample type. The immunoSEQ Assay, a bias-controlled multiplex PCR, was used to amplify TCRbeta CDR3 regions from genomic DNA. Processing in the source paper ran as follows. Nucleated cell counts per sample were estimated from amplification of reference gene primers within the assay. To quantify the absolute abundance of each unique TCRbeta CDR3 rearrangement, sequence reads were collapsed and filtered. Productive Simpson clonality was computed per sample as the square root of Simpson's diversity index over productive rearrangements. The table was pulled from immuneACCESS by TCRdb, which kept in-frame rearrangements only. Such tables lose some clones; where checked, under half of the loss comes from unresolved V genes, and the rest has no known cause. That table furnishes V, J and clone size, whereas the DNA furnished D and trimming. The sample data list around 200,000 clones, and approximately 84% of these were observed just once. Clones ranked in the top ten supply about 6.4% of the sample.

Turning to this clone: The clone's antigen remains unknown. No clone much larger than this one lies a single base away; base qualities are absent.

The rearrangement joined TRBV9 to TRBJ1-3; no confident D gene assignment can be made. The clonotype originates from a human donor in a cohort sampled during active COVID-19. Sequences were obtained from peripheral blood. The CDR3 loop reads CASSPGGGFGNTIYF. In nucleotides, the sequence is TGTGCCAGCAGCCCGGGAGGAGGTTTTGGAAACACCATATATTTT.